This TCR beta chain is from a study of blood T cell repertoires in COVID-19. Study background: Acute and convalescent COVID-19 specimens originated in the United States, Italy and Spain. Sample material is recorded as cDNA or gDNA derived from T cells, B-cell-depleted T cells, or PBMCs.

Per the germline V gene, CDR1 is SEHNR and CDR2 is FQNEAQ (reference sequence). The J segment lost 3 bases and the V segment lost 6 bases, leaving 10 bases of the junction unmatched. The CDR3 runs 15 residues. Authors' data handling: From reference gene primer amplification, estimates of nucleated cell counts were derived. The repertoire was sequenced with immunoSEQ multiplex PCR; TCRdb's copy has only in-frame clones and lacks some. The D gene and trimming were derived from the DNA, and the V and J assignments and clone size from that table. Of about 140,000 clones in the sample, approximately 80% were seen once. Details on this clone: Other DNA sequences from this sample encode an identical CDR3 as well.

The sequence derives from a human donor in a cohort sampled during active COVID-19. V and J are TRBV7-9 and TRBJ2-7; TRBD1 aligns across 8 bases. Sequencing was done on a sample of peripheral blood. As DNA, the CDR3 is TGTGCCAGCAGTCTTGGACAGGGTTCGATCTACGAGCAGTACTTC. It codes for CASSLGQGSIYEQYF.